Below, one TCR beta chain is given with its context. This entry is derived from a study of blood T cell repertoires in COVID-19. The wider study: Sites in the United States, Italy and Spain provided acute and convalescent COVID-19 samples. The cDNA or gDNA used as material had been derived from T cells, B-cell-depleted T cells, or PBMCs.

The CDR3 has 13 residues. V was clipped by 3 bases and J by 7 bases, with 12 bases between them. TCRdb's table, derived via immunoSEQ multiplex PCR, lists solely in-frame clones and lacks some. The sample has 250,000 or so clones, roughly 82% seen once; the top ten hold about 4.4%. Sequenced material: peripheral blood. This sequence was found in a woman aged 65 to 85 with acute or convalescent COVID-19. This chain joins TRBV12-3 or TRBV12-4 and TRBJ1-1, with a weak D call TRBD1 (5 bases). CDR3 bases: TGTGCCAGCAGTTTTCGGGGGAACGGTGAAGCTTTCTTT. This translates into CASSFRGNGEAFF.